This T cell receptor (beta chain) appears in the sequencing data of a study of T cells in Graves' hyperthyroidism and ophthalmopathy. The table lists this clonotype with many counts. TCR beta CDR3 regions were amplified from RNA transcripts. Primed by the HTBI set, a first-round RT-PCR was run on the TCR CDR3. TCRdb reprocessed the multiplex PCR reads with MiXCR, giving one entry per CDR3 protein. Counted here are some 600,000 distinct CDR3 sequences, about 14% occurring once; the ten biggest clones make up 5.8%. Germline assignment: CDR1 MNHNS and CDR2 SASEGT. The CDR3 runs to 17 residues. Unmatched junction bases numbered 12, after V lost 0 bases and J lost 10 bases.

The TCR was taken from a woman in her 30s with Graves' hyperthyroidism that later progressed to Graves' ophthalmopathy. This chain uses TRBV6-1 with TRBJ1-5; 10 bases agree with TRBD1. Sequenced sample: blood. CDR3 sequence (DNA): TGTGCCAGCAGTGAAGCCTTTTGGGACAGGGGCCTTTTCCCCCAGCATTTT. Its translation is CASSEAFWDRGLFPQHF.